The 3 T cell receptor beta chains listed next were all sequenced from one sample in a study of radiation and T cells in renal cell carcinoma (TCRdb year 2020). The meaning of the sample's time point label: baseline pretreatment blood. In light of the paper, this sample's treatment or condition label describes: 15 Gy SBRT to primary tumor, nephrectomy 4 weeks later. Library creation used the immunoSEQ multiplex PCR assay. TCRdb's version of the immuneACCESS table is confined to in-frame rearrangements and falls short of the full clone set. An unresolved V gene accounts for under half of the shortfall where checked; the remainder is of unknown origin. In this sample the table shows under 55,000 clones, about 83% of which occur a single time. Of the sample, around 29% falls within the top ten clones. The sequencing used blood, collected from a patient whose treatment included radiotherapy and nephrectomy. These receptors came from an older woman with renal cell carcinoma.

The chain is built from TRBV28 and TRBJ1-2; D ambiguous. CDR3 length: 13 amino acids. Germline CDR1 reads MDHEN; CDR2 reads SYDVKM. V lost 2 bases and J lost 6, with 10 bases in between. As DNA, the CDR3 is TGTGCCAGCAGTTTAAGGCCCGAGGATGGCTACACCTTC. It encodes CASSLRPEDGYTF.

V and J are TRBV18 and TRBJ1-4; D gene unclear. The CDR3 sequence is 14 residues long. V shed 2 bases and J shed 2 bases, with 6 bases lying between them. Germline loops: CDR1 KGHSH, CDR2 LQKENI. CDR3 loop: CASSPSLTNEKLFF. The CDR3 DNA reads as TGTGCCAGCTCACCAAGTTTGACTAATGAAAAACTGTTTTTT.

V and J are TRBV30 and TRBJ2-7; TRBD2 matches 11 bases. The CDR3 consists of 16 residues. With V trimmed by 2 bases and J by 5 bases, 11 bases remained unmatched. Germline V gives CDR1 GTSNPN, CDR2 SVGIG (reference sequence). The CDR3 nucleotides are TGTGCCTGGAGTTATACCGGGACTAGCGGAATAGACGAGCAGTACTTC. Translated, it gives CAWSYTGTSGIDEQYF. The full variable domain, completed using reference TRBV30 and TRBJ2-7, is SQTIHQWPATLVQPVGSPLSLECTVEGTSNPNLYWYRQAAGRGLQLLFYSVGIGQISSEVPQNLSASRPQDRQFILSSKKLLLSDSGFYLCAWSYTGTSGIDEQYFGPGTRLTVT.